The entry below describes one T cell receptor beta chain. Its matching antigen is unknown. Sequencing libraries made from TCR beta cDNA carried unique molecular identifiers. T cells numbering roughly 1 to 10 million yielded roughly 0.5 million cDNA molecules. TCRdb reprocessed the PCR reads with MiXCR, giving one entry per CDR3 protein. The sample yields hundreds of thousands of distinct CDR3 sequences, approximately 60% seen once. The sample comes from a study of post-analysis software for immune sequencing data. Study background: Courses of disease covered relapsing-remitting, secondary progressive and progressive-relapsing multiple sclerosis. Study results and caveats: Five TRBV segments (TRBV5-6, TRBV5-1 and TRBV20-1 among them) occurred more frequently in patients than in controls.

The V gene end was trimmed by 2 bases and the J gene end by 0 bases; junction bases not matched to a gene: 10. Germline V gene lookup returns CDR1 SQVTM and CDR2 ANQGSEA. This CDR3 region has 17 residues. This sequence originates from a girl aged 2 to 9 with multiple sclerosis. Specimen: blood. J is TRBJ2-1 and V is TRBV29-1, with 7 bases fitting TRBD2. The CDR3 loop reads CSVEFRLAASSYNEQFF. CDR3 bases: TGCAGCGTTGAATTTCGTCTAGCGGCGAGCTCCTACAATGAGCAGTTCTTC.